Detailed here is one TCR beta chain. What it binds is unknown. This table comes from immunoSEQ multiplex PCR, and its TCRdb copy is limited to in-frame clones, with some not included. The sample shows 340,000 or so clones, roughly 93% of them seen only once. This specimen comes from a study of brain T cells in children with intractable seizures. Study outcomes and limitations: Absence of clones before surgery may stem from lower sequencing depth.

From germline, CDR1 is SEHNR and CDR2 FQNEAQ (reference sequence). The CDR3 consists of 17 residues. The J segment lost 6 bases and the V segment lost 4 bases, leaving 9 bases of the junction unmatched. Time point here: blood from clinic visit 5 months post-surgery; TSC patient then seizure free. Only cases whose brain tissue showed the highest T cell transcript signatures were sequenced. Before surgery, patients took at least one anti-epileptic drug. This chain links TRBV7-9 with TRBJ2-2; 12 bases match TRBD1. The material was peripheral blood, obtained 4 to 5 months after surgery. The clonotype was recovered from a boy under two years old with tuberous sclerosis and intractable seizures. CDR3 sequence (DNA): TGTGCCAGCAGCTCCTATCCGGGACAGGGGGCTTCCGGGGAGCTGTTTTTT. It is translated as CASSSYPGQGASGELFF. The complete variable domain, with remaining parts taken from reference TRBV7-9 and TRBJ2-2, reads DTGVSQNPRHKITKRGQNVTFRCDPISEHNRLYWYRQTLGQGPEFLTYFQNEAQLEKSRLLSDRFSAERPKGSFSTLEIQRTEQGDSAMYLCASSSYPGQGASGELFFGEGSRLTVL.